The rows below give T cell receptor beta chains drawn from one sample of a study of cytomegalovirus exposure and HLA in healthy donors. Clones were read by immunoSEQ multiplex PCR, and TCRdb kept only the in-frame ones, dropping some. The repertoire has more than 85,000 clones, approximately 63% of them found once; the top ten carry around 6.3%. Specimen: PBMCs. The origin of the receptors is a woman under 40 in good health and CMV-seronegative. The CDR3 runs from the conserved cysteine through the conserved F or W. The D gene is left open where the match is weak. Some rows have no size entry. The others give once, few or many, or a class for an expanded clone.

CDR3 DNA: TGTGCCTGGAGTGTTCTAGTTTACTCTGGAAACACCATATATTTT; CDR3 protein: CAWSVLVYSGNTIYF; clone size: NA; J gene: TRBJ1-3; D gene: NA; CDR3 length: 15; V gene: TRBV30
CDR3 DNA: TGCGCCAGCAGCCTTGCGACAGGGGGCAGGTACGAGCAGTACTTC; CDR3 protein: CASSLATGGRYEQYF; clone size: NA; J gene: TRBJ2-7; D gene: TRBD1; CDR3 length: 15; V gene: TRBV5-1
CDR3 DNA: TGTGCCAGTAGTACCCTGGACAGGGCTAGCAATCAGCCCCAGCATTTT; CDR3 protein: CASSTLDRASNQPQHF; clone size: once; J gene: TRBJ1-5; D gene: TRBD1; CDR3 length: 16; V gene: TRBV19
CDR3 DNA: TGTGCCAGCAGCCAAGATCAACCTATTATTTTAGGAAACACCATATATTTT; CDR3 protein: CASSQDQPIILGNTIYF; clone size: NA; J gene: TRBJ1-3; D gene: NA; CDR3 length: 17; V gene: TRBV4-2
CDR3 DNA: TGTGCCATCAGTGAACAAGCGAGCAATGAGCAGTTCTTC; CDR3 protein: CAISEQASNEQFF; clone size: NA; J gene: TRBJ2-1; D gene: NA; CDR3 length: 13; V gene: TRBV10-3
CDR3 DNA: TGTGCCAGCAGTGTTCAGGGATCTTACGAGCAGTACTTC; CDR3 protein: CASSVQGSYEQYF; clone size: NA; J gene: TRBJ2-7; D gene: NA; CDR3 length: 13; V gene: TRBV6-1
CDR3 DNA: TGTGCCAGCAGTTTGCGGGGGGGCTACAATGAGCAGTTCTTC; CDR3 protein: CASSLRGGYNEQFF; clone size: NA; J gene: TRBJ2-1; D gene: TRBD2; CDR3 length: 14; V gene: TRBV27
CDR3 DNA: TGTGCCAGCAAGGGACTAGCGGGGGATCCCTACGAGCAGTACTTC; CDR3 protein: CASKGLAGDPYEQYF; clone size: NA; J gene: TRBJ2-7; D gene: TRBD2; CDR3 length: 15; V gene: TRBV6-1
CDR3 DNA: TGCGCCAGCAGCGCTGGGACAGTCCTCACCGGGGAGCTGTTTTTT; CDR3 protein: CASSAGTVLTGELFF; clone size: few; J gene: TRBJ2-2; D gene: TRBD1; CDR3 length: 15; V gene: TRBV5-1
CDR3 DNA: TGTGCCAGCAGCCCAATTAAGGGGTGGTACAGGGGCGGTTATGGCTACACCTTC; CDR3 protein: CASSPIKGWYRGGYGYTF; clone size: few; J gene: TRBJ1-2; D gene: TRBD1; CDR3 length: 18; V gene: TRBV27
CDR3 DNA: TGTGCCATCAGCGTACAGGGGAGGAGCTCCTACGAGCAGTACTTC; CDR3 protein: CAISVQGRSSYEQYF; clone size: few; J gene: TRBJ2-7; D gene: NA; CDR3 length: 15; V gene: TRBV10-3
CDR3 DNA: TGCGCCAGCAGCCAAACTAGCGGGAGTACGCGGGAGCTGTTTTTT; CDR3 protein: CASSQTSGSTRELFF; clone size: NA; J gene: TRBJ2-2; D gene: TRBD2; CDR3 length: 15; V gene: TRBV4-3
CDR3 DNA: TGTGCCACCCGTCGGGGTAGAGAGACCCAGTACTTC; CDR3 protein: CATRRGRETQYF; clone size: few; J gene: TRBJ2-5; D gene: NA; CDR3 length: 12; V gene: TRBV7-9
CDR3 DNA: TGTGCCAGCTCACAATCTTCCGGGAACCTTTACAATGAGCAGTTCTTC; CDR3 protein: CASSQSSGNLYNEQFF; clone size: NA; J gene: TRBJ2-1; D gene: NA; CDR3 length: 16; V gene: TRBV18
CDR3 DNA: TGTGCCAGCAGCCCCTCGGCTAGACTTTACGAGCAGTACTTC; CDR3 protein: CASSPSARLYEQYF; clone size: few; J gene: TRBJ2-7; D gene: NA; CDR3 length: 14; V gene: TRBV7-9
CDR3 DNA: TGCGCCAGCAGTGAGTCGAGGAGGGTGGTGGGGAACATTCAGTACTTC; CDR3 protein: CASSESRRVVGNIQYF; clone size: once; J gene: TRBJ2-4; D gene: NA; CDR3 length: 16; V gene: TRBV10-1
CDR3 DNA: TGTGCCAGTAGTGGGGAGTCAGGAAGCTTCTCTGGGGCCAACGTCCTGACTTTC; CDR3 protein: CASSGESGSFSGANVLTF; clone size: NA; J gene: TRBJ2-6; D gene: NA; CDR3 length: 18; V gene: TRBV19
CDR3 DNA: TGCGCCAGCGGGAAAAGGGGGCAGGGTGGCTACACCTTC; CDR3 protein: CASGKRGQGGYTF; clone size: NA; J gene: TRBJ1-2; D gene: TRBD1; CDR3 length: 13; V gene: TRBV5-1
CDR3 DNA: TGTGCCAGCAGTCCCGGGGACAGGGGGCGACACCGGGAGACCCAGTACTTC; CDR3 protein: CASSPGDRGRHRETQYF; clone size: NA; J gene: TRBJ2-5; D gene: TRBD1; CDR3 length: 17; V gene: TRBV25-1
CDR3 DNA: TGTGCCAGCAGCCAACAGGGGGTGAGGACTGAAGCTTTCTTT; CDR3 protein: CASSQQGVRTEAFF; clone size: NA; J gene: TRBJ1-1; D gene: TRBD1; CDR3 length: 14; V gene: TRBV14
CDR3 DNA: TGTGCCAGCAGCGTAGGTACAGAACCCTACGAGCAGTACTTC; CDR3 protein: CASSVGTEPYEQYF; clone size: NA; J gene: TRBJ2-7; D gene: NA; CDR3 length: 14; V gene: TRBV9